A selection of T cell receptor beta chains follows, all from one sample in a study of control samples from healthy donors and cancer patients. The assay was immunoSEQ multiplex PCR, and TCRdb's table has in-frame clones only and misses some. Among 85,000 to 95,000 clones listed, less than 90% were seen once. The sample was blood. Receptors were obtained from a woman aged 70-85 years in good health. Both conserved end residues are part of each CDR3. A D gene is named only where the DNA matches it firmly. Rows may omit the clone size; those that give it use once, few, many or a size class.

length | J | V | D | size | DNA | CDR3
17 | TRBJ1-1 | TRBV30 | NA | NA | TGTGCCTGGATCCTTCACCCCAGGGGCCGTATGAACACTGAAGCTTTCTTT | CAWILHPRGRMNTEAFF
10 | TRBJ2-7 | TRBV2 | NA | NA | TGTGCCAGCAGTGAAAGGAAACAGTACTTC | CASSERKQYF
16 | TRBJ1-1 | TRBV6-1 | TRBD1 | once | TGTACCAGCAGTGGCGCCCAAAGACAGGGGTTCGCTGAAGCTTTCTTT | CTSSGAQRQGFAEAFF
16 | TRBJ2-2 | TRBV14 | TRBD2 | NA | TGTGCCAGCAGCCCACTTAGGCTAGCGGGAACCGGGGAGCTGTTTTTT | CASSPLRLAGTGELFF
15 | TRBJ2-1 | TRBV14 | TRBD2 | NA | TGTGCCAGCAGCCCGGGACTAGCGGGTCCCAATGAGCAGTTCTTC | CASSPGLAGPNEQFF
18 | TRBJ2-2 | TRBV5-1 | TRBD2 | NA | TGCGCCAGCAGCCCAGGGACTAGCGGAGCCGTCAGCACCGGGGAGCTGTTTTTT | CASSPGTSGAVSTGELFF
14 | TRBJ2-1 | TRBV6-2/TRBV6-3 | NA | few | TGTGCCAGCAGCCAGGATCCGACCGACAATGAGCAGTTCTTC | CASSQDPTDNEQFF
15 | TRBJ1-3 | TRBV7-9 | NA | NA | TGTGCCAGCAGCTCCCCAGGAGTCTCTGGAAACACCATATATTTT | CASSSPGVSGNTIYF
13 | TRBJ1-2 | TRBV5-4 | NA | NA | TGTGCCAGCAGCTCTAGCCGGGCCCTGGGCTACACCTTC | CASSSSRALGYTF
13 | TRBJ1-5 | TRBV19 | TRBD1 | NA | TGTGCCATAGGACAGGGCCCGATGCAGCCCCAGCATTTT | CAIGQGPMQPQHF
15 | TRBJ2-7 | TRBV6-5 | TRBD1 | NA | TGTGCCAGCAGAGGGGACCAGGGGGCAACCTACGAGCAGTACTTC | CASRGDQGATYEQYF
15 | TRBJ2-3 | TRBV7-9 | TRBD1 | NA | TGTGCCAGCAGCTCCGGACAGGGGATTCCAGATACGCAGTATTTT | CASSSGQGIPDTQYF
15 | TRBJ1-4 | TRBV6-5 | NA | NA | TGTGCCAGCAGTTACTCTGGAGGGGAGAGTGAAAAACTGTTTTTT | CASSYSGGESEKLFF
12 | TRBJ2-2 | TRBV5-4 | NA | NA | TGTGCCAGCAGCCCTCAGTCTGGGGAGCTGTTTTTT | CASSPQSGELFF
14 | TRBJ1-4 | TRBV15 | NA | NA | TGTGCCACCAGCAGAGATCGGGATAATGAAAAACTGTTTTTT | CATSRDRDNEKLFF
18 | TRBJ2-2 | TRBV7-8 | TRBD2 | NA | TGTGCCAGCAGCTCACTCACTAGCGGGGGGGCCTGGACCGGGGAGCTGTTTTTT | CASSSLTSGGAWTGELFF
15 | TRBJ2-3 | TRBV6-5 | TRBD2 | once | TGTGCCAGCAGAATTAGCGGGGGCCGCACAGATACGCAGTATTTT | CASRISGGRTDTQYF
16 | TRBJ1-1 | TRBV5-4 | TRBD1 | once | TGTGCCAGCAGCCAGGGGGGGACAGGGTTGAACACTGAAGCTTTCTTT | CASSQGGTGLNTEAFF
16 | TRBJ2-3 | TRBV5-1 | TRBD2 | once | TGCGCCAGCAGCTTGGCGGCTAGCGGGGCCGGGGATACGCAGTATTTT | CASSLAASGAGDTQYF
14 | TRBJ2-4 | TRBV30 | TRBD2 | NA | TGTGCCTGGAGTGTGTCTAGCGGGGGGAACATTCAGTACTTC | CAWSVSSGGNIQYF
15 | TRBJ1-1 | TRBV6-5 | TRBD1 | NA | TGTGCCAGCCGCATGACAGGGGGCCCTAACACTGAAGCTTTCTTT | CASRMTGGPNTEAFF
19 | TRBJ1-3 | TRBV21-1 | NA | NA | TGTGCCAGCACACTACGGGAGGGAAGTTCCTCTCTCTCTGGAAACACCATATATTTT | CASTLREGSSSLSGNTIYF
14 | TRBJ2-1 | TRBV24-1 | TRBD2 | NA | TGTGCCACCAGTGACCCGACTAGCGGGAGAGGGCAGTTCTTC | CATSDPTSGRGQFF
14 | TRBJ1-1 | TRBV7-9 | NA | NA | TGTGCCAGCAGCACCTATCGGACGAACACTGAAGCTTTCTTT | CASSTYRTNTEAFF
14 | TRBJ2-1 | TRBV11-3 | TRBD2 | NA | TGTGCCAGCAGCTTGACTAGCGGGGGGTATGAGCAGTTCTTC | CASSLTSGGYEQFF
17 | TRBJ1-3 | TRBV18 | NA | NA | TGTGCCAGCTCACCACCGGTGGGCAGGGAAAAGGGAAACACCATATATTTT | CASSPPVGREKGNTIYF
14 | TRBJ2-5 | TRBV10-3 | NA | NA | TGTGCCATCAGTGAGTCGTCGGCCCAAGAGACCCAGTACTTC | CAISESSAQETQYF
17 | TRBJ1-1 | TRBV3-1/TRBV3-2 | TRBD1 | NA | TGTGCCAGCAGCCAAGGACTGACAGGGGGCAGGGGAACTGAAGCTTTCTTT | CASSQGLTGGRGTEAFF
15 | TRBJ1-5 | TRBV6-5 | TRBD1 | NA | TGTGCCAGCTTCGACAGGGGGTCTTACAATCAGCCCCAGCATTTT | CASFDRGSYNQPQHF
15 | TRBJ2-7 | TRBV9 | NA | NA | TGTGCCAGCAGCGTAGTGCCGGACCCGCCCTACGAGCAGTACTTC | CASSVVPDPPYEQYF
13 | TRBJ1-3 | TRBV20-1 | NA | NA | TGCAGTGCTAGTGAGGCACGGGGATACACCATATATTTT | CSASEARGYTIYF
14 | TRBJ2-1 | TRBV7-2 | NA | NA | TGTGCCAGCAGCTTAGCTAGCATTAATGGTGAGCAGTTCTTC | CASSLASINGEQFF
15 | TRBJ2-1 | TRBV5-1 | TRBD2 | NA | TGCGCCAGCAGCTTGGTGGGCGGGAGGAACAATGAGCAGTTCTTC | CASSLVGGRNNEQFF
15 | TRBJ2-2 | TRBV24-1 | TRBD1 | NA | TGTGCCACCAGTGATACACAGGGGTACACCGGGGAGCTGTTTTTT | CATSDTQGYTGELFF
15 | TRBJ2-1 | TRBV5-1 | NA | NA | TGCGCCAGCAGCTTGGAAGGGGCAACAGCCAATGAGCAGTTCTTC | CASSLEGATANEQFF
13 | TRBJ1-1 | TRBV2 | NA | once | TGTGCCAGCAGTGAATTAATTACAGGGTCGGCTTTCTTT | CASSELITGSAFF
19 | TRBJ1-6 | TRBV19 | TRBD1 | NA | TGTGCCAGTAGTATTAAAGCCCCGGGACAGAGCTCCTATAATTCACCCCTCCACTTT | CASSIKAPGQSSYNSPLHF
15 | TRBJ2-3 | TRBV9 | TRBD2 | NA | TGTGCCAGCAGCGTAGGACTAGCTTGGGGGGATACGCAGTATTTT | CASSVGLAWGDTQYF
17 | TRBJ1-6 | TRBV4-1 | NA | NA | TGCGCCAGCAGCCAAGATCCCGGGAGCTCCTATAATTCACCCCTCCACTTT | CASSQDPGSSYNSPLHF
19 | TRBJ2-5 | TRBV14 | TRBD2 | NA | TGTGCCAGCAGCCCTCATCGGCAAGCGGGGGGATATCTCGGAGAGACCCAGTACTTC | CASSPHRQAGGYLGETQYF
15 | TRBJ1-3 | TRBV18 | TRBD1 | once | TGTGCCAGCTCACCTGACAGGGCCCCTGGAAACACCATATATTTT | CASSPDRAPGNTIYF
13 | TRBJ2-1 | TRBV5-4 | TRBD2 | once | TGTGCCAGCGGACTAGCGGGAGGGAATGAGCAGTTCTTC | CASGLAGGNEQFF
14 | TRBJ2-3 | TRBV3-1/TRBV3-2 | TRBD2 | once | TGTGCCAGCTGCCTGACTAGCGGGGGAAATACGCAGTATTTT | CASCLTSGGNTQYF
13 | TRBJ1-2 | TRBV12-3/TRBV12-4 | NA | NA | TGTGCCAGCCGTGCAGGGGCTAACTATGGCTACACCTTC | CASRAGANYGYTF
11 | TRBJ2-1 | TRBV29-1 | TRBD1 | NA | TGCAGCGGGGGACAGGGGAGTGAGCAGTTCTTC | CSGGQGSEQFF
13 | TRBJ1-1 | TRBV6-5 | NA | NA | TGTGCCAGCGCCACTGTCGTGGGCACTGAAGCTTTCTTT | CASATVVGTEAFF
13 | TRBJ1-2 | TRBV2 | NA | once | TGTGCCAGCAGTGAAGACAGTTTCTATGGCTACACCTTC | CASSEDSFYGYTF
13 | TRBJ1-6 | TRBV12-3/TRBV12-4 | TRBD1 | NA | TGTGCCAGCAGCGCCACAGGGGGTTCACCCCTCCACTTT | CASSATGGSPLHF
13 | TRBJ1-3 | TRBV30 | TRBD1 | NA | TGTGCCTGGATGGGACAGGGTCAGAACACCATATATTTT | CAWMGQGQNTIYF
13 | TRBJ1-3 | TRBV30 | NA | NA | TGTGCCTGGAGTCCGGGCTCTGGAAACACCATATATTTT | CAWSPGSGNTIYF